This T cell receptor (beta chain) appears in the sequencing data of a study of blood T cells in healthy people across ages. This CDR3 spans 15 amino acids. V lost 0 bases and J lost 5; bases outside the gene matches: 5. Germline lookup yields CDR1 MNHEY and CDR2 SVGAGI. In the case of this clonotype: Its specificity is unknown.

Notes on the study in general: Investigators viewed diversity estimates from one million T cells as underestimates, the study reported.

Combining a sample-barcoded 5' primer with a J-beta primer mix, a second PCR ran for roughly 7 to 11 cycles. TCRdb redid the calling of the 5' RACE reads with MiXCR, one entry per CDR3 protein. Of 600,000 to 900,000 distinct CDR3 sequences in the sample, around 25% were seen once. The data also belong to a second study, concerning T cells of mothers and their children. That source adds: Mothers and children who were related shared slightly more overlap than unrelated pairs, but not significantly more.

The chain carries TRBV6-5 and TRBJ2-5, with TRBD2 matching 8 bases. The clonotype originates from a boy aged 5 to 17 in good health. The material sequenced was blood. CDR3 in DNA: TGTGCCAGCAGTTACTCTCCGGGGGGGAGGGAGACCCAGTACTTC. Translating it yields CASSYSPGGRETQYF.